The 15 T cell receptor beta chains below were found in one sample sequenced in a study of shared clonotypes between healthy human individuals. Measured with immunoSEQ multiplex PCR; TCRdb has only the in-frame clones, and not every one. The sample has 450,000 to 600,000 clones; 70% to 80% are singletons. Sequencing used PBMCs. The receptors derive from a woman aged 40-49 years in good health. Some clones in this sample may be carry-over from other donors' samples.

The J gene is TRBJ1-1, the V gene TRBV7-2; maybe TRBD1 (6 bases). CDR1 and CDR2 from the germline V gene are SGHTA and FQGNSA. Trimming shortened V by 3 bases and J by 7 bases, and 12 bases separated the two germline ends. This CDR3 is built from 13 residues. The CDR3 is CASSFQQGYEAFF. The CDR3, as DNA: TGTGCCAGCAGCTTTCAACAGGGTTATGAAGCTTTCTTT.

This clone has only a few counts. This rearrangement joins TRBV28 to TRBJ2-7, with a possible D match to TRBD1 (6 bases). Per the germline V gene, CDR1 is MDHEN and CDR2 is SYDVKM. The length of the CDR3 is 15 residues. V was clipped by 5 bases and J by 2 bases, with 16 bases between them. The CDR3 sequence: CASSNRAPAPYEQYF. The CDR3, as DNA: TGTGCCAGCAGTAACAGGGCACCAGCACCCTACGAGCAGTACTTC.

The genes are TRBV6-5 and TRBJ2-3, with D possibly TRBD2 on 6 matching bases. CDR1 MNHEY and CDR2 SVGAGI come from the germline V gene. The V gene lost 5 bases and the J gene lost 4 bases, with 16 bases spanning the gap. CDR3 length equals 15 residues. Here the CDR3 reads CASSVGGSPPDTQYF. The CDR3 DNA sequence: TGTGCCAGCAGTGTAGGAGGGAGCCCCCCAGATACGCAGTATTTT.

The chain uses TRBV7-8 and TRBJ1-1, with no clear D. V was pared by 3 bases and J by 3 bases, with 8 bases between. Germline values: CDR1 SGHVS, CDR2 FQNEAQ. The CDR3 covers 13 residues. In DNA form, the CDR3 reads TGTGCCAGCAGCTTCGGGGAGGACACTGAAGCTTTCTTT. Protein sequence: CASSFGEDTEAFF.

The V and J genes are TRBV15 and TRBJ2-3; no clear D. Trimming left V 0 bases short and J 0 bases short, with 7 bases between. The germline V gene encodes CDR1 LNHNV and CDR2 YYDKDF (reference sequence). The CDR3 length is 15 residues. The CDR3 is CATSRDLGSTDTQYF. The CDR3 region has the DNA TGTGCCACCAGCAGAGATCTGGGCAGCACAGATACGCAGTATTTT.

The chain employs TRBV2 and TRBJ1-2; possible D gene TRBD1, 5 bases. The ends were cut back, 6 bases at V and 7 bases at J, with 18 bases in the middle. The CDR3 has 14 amino acids. Looked up from germline, CDR1 is SNHLY and CDR2 is FYNNEI. The CDR3 here is CASSAGQDGRGYTF. CDR3 bases: TGTGCCAGCAGCGCGGGGCAGGACGGACGTGGCTACACCTTC.

The V and J genes are TRBV12-1 and TRBJ1-1; no check of the table's D call, TRBD1, against the DNA was made. TRBV12-1 is a listed pseudogene. The CDR3 covers 14 residues. DNA of the CDR3: TGTGCCAGCAGCTGGGACAGGGGAAGCACTGAAGCTTTCTTT. Protein product: CASSWDRGSTEAFF.

V usage is TRBV11-2 and J usage is TRBJ2-3, with 8 bases aligning to TRBD2. Germline V gene lookup returns CDR1 SGHAT and CDR2 FQNNGV. The CDR3 contains 15 residues. The V segment lost 1 base and the J segment 6 bases; nucleotides outside the gene matches: 6. In DNA, the CDR3 is TGTGCCAGCAGCTTAGGACTAGCGCCCGGGGATACGCAGTATTTT. Translated, it gives CASSLGLAPGDTQYF.

The rearrangement links TRBV11-2 to TRBJ2-3; TRBD2 aligns across 15 bases. Germline CDR1 is SGHAT and CDR2 is FQNNGV. V lost 6 bases to trimming and J lost 1 base; unmatched junction nucleotides: 8. The CDR3 is made up of 18 amino acids. The CDR3 region is CASSRPGLAGGGTDTQYF. The DNA for the CDR3 is TGTGCCAGCAGTCGACCGGGACTAGCGGGAGGTGGCACAGATACGCAGTATTTT.

CDR3 nucleotide sequence: TGCAGCGTTGGACAGGGGACGGCGGTAGGTGAAGCTTTCTTT. It is translated as CSVGQGTAVGEAFF. This chain connects TRBV29-1 to TRBJ1-1; 8 bases agree with TRBD1. The germline gives CDR1 SQVTM, CDR2 ANQGSEA. The CDR3 consists of 14 residues. The junction had 11 bases not matched to a gene; V was cut back by 4 bases and J by 7 bases.

The rearrangement joins TRBV10-3 to TRBJ2-7; weak D call: TRBD2 (6 bases). The CDR3 is made up of 14 amino acids. V was cut by 2 bases and J by 4 bases, with 12 bases left in between. CDR1 ENHRY and CDR2 SYGVKD come from the germline V gene. Here the CDR3 reads CAISEPTRGYEQYF. CDR3 DNA: TGTGCCATCAGTGAGCCCACCCGGGGGTACGAGCAGTACTTC.

The chain links TRBV25-1 to TRBJ2-3; 13 nucleotides match TRBD2. The CDR3 has 15 amino acids. Trimming at V came to 6 bases and at J to 3 bases, leaving 3 bases not matched to a gene. CDR1 is MGHDK, CDR2 SYGVNS, per germline. The CDR3 loop reads CASSRLAGGTDTQYF. The DNA for the CDR3 is TGTGCCAGCAGCCGACTAGCGGGAGGAACAGATACGCAGTATTTT.

The chain carries TRBV10-3 and TRBJ2-5; either TRBD1 or TRBD2 may supply D (6 bases each). The CDR3 totals 14 residues. Looked up from germline, CDR1 is ENHRY and CDR2 is SYGVKD. V lost 5 bases and J lost 4, with 14 bases in between. CDR3: CAISSGAGGETQYF. CDR3 in DNA: TGTGCCATCAGTTCGGGGGCAGGAGGAGAGACCCAGTACTTC.

The V and J genes are TRBV15 and TRBJ2-1; D remains ambiguous. The germline CDR1 and CDR2 sequences are LNHNV and YYDKDF (reference sequence). The CDR3 is made up of 13 amino acids. The ends were cut back, 0 bases at V and 3 bases at J, with 3 bases in the middle. The CDR3 DNA sequence: TGTGCCACCAGCAGAGATATCTACAATGAGCAGTTCTTC. Amino acid sequence: CATSRDIYNEQFF.

On this clone: At the DNA level, this CDR3 is encoded by other sequences in the same sample as well. The chain joins TRBV7-8 to TRBJ1-1; D uncertain. The germline CDR1 and CDR2 sequences are SGHVS and FQNEAQ. The CDR3 totals 13 residues. Trimming took off 1 base at V and 5 bases at J, with 8 bases between the two ends. The CDR3 is CASSLGGGTEAFF. In nucleotides, the CDR3 is TGTGCCAGCAGCTTAGGGGGTGGGACTGAAGCTTTCTTT.